Shown below are 6 T cell receptor beta chains from a single sample sequenced in a study of blood T cells in healthy people across ages. Next came a second PCR, run for about 7 to 12 cycles, which used a sample-barcoded 5' primer along with a J-beta primer mix. From the 5' RACE reads, TCRdb called clonotypes with MiXCR, one entry per CDR3 protein. The sample shows around 1.5 million distinct CDR3 sequences, about 32% of them seen only once. Sequenced input: blood. These receptors all come from a woman aged 25 to 39 in good health.

This clonotype appeared a few times. The V call is TRBV28, the J call TRBJ2-2; 8 positions agree with TRBD2. The CDR3 is made up of 16 amino acids. Germline assignment: CDR1 MDHEN and CDR2 SYDVKM. The ends lost 1 base at V and 1 base at J; junction bases unmatched: 2. Written as DNA, the CDR3 is TGTGCCAGCAGTTTATTTCTAGCGGGGAACACCGGGGAGCTGTTTTTT. Its translation: CASSLFLAGNTGELFF.

This clonotype came up a few times. The gene calls are TRBV12-3 or TRBV12-4 and TRBJ2-1; 7 bases match TRBD2. Losses at the gene ends were 5 bases for V and 7 bases for J; bases not matched to a gene: 14. This CDR3 is 16 amino acids long. The CDR3 sequence is CASSLDGTTNQNEQFF. CDR3 nucleotides: TGTGCCAGCAGTCTCGACGGGACTACCAACCAGAATGAGCAGTTCTTC.

The chain has TRBV28 and TRBJ1-2, with no clear D. V dropped 8 bases and J dropped 4 bases, with 14 bases sitting between them. This CDR3 region has 13 residues. In germline, CDR1 is MDHEN, CDR2 SYDVKM. CDR3 nucleotide sequence: TGTGCCAGCGGGGTCGAGACCGGCTATGGCTACACCTTC. Translation: CASGVETGYGYTF.

The V and J genes are TRBV25-1 and TRBJ1-2; unclear D gene. From germline, CDR1 is MGHDK and CDR2 SYGVNS. The CDR3 covers 12 residues. Trimming pared 4 bases from V and 8 bases from J, leaving 11 bases between. The CDR3 spells CASSVPTSGYTF. The DNA for the CDR3 is TGTGCCAGCAGTGTTCCCACCTCCGGCTACACCTTC.

Notes on this clonotype: The junction differs from germline at one of its ends, possibly a read error. The rearrangement links TRBV12-3 or TRBV12-4 to TRBJ1-4; 7 bases map to TRBD1. The CDR3 extends over 15 amino acids. CDR3 bases: TGTGCCAGCAGCCGAGGTACAGGGGCCGGAGAAAAACGGTTTTTT. This codes for CASSRGTGAGEKRFF.

This clonotype was recorded a few times. This chain uses TRBV27 with TRBJ2-3; 11 positions agree with TRBD2. Looked up from germline, CDR1 is MNHEY and CDR2 is SMNVEV (reference sequence). The V and J ends lost 8 bases and 2 bases, in that order; junction bases with no gene match: 6. The CDR3 consists of 15 residues. The CDR3, as DNA: TGTGCCAGCTCAGGACTAGCGGGTTTCACAGATACGCAGTATTTT. It codes for CASSGLAGFTDTQYF.